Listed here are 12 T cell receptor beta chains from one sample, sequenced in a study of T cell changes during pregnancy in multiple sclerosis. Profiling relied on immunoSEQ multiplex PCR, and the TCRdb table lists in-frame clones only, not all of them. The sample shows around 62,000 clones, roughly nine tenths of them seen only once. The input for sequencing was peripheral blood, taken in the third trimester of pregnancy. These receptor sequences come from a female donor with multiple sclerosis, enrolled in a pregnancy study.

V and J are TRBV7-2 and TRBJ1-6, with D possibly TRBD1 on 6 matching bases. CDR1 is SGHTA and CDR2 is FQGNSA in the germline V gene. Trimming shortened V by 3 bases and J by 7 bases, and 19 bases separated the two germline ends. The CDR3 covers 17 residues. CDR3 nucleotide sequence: TGTGCCAGCAGCTTTAGACAGGCGGTTAGGGGGAATTCACCCCTCCACTTT. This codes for CASSFRQAVRGNSPLHF.

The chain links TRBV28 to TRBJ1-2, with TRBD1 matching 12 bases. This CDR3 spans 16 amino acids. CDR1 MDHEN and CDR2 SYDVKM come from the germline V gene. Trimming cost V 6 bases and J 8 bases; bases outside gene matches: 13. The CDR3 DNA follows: TGTGCCAGCAGACCGAACGGGGACAGGGGGCGCGGGGGCTACACCTTC. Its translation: CASRPNGDRGRGGYTF.

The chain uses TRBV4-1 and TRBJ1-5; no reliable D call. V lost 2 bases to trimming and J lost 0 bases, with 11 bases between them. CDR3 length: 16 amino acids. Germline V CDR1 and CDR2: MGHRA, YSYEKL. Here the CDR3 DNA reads TGCGCCAGCAGCCAAAAGTTACGGTATAGCAATCAGCCCCAGCATTTT. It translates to CASSQKLRYSNQPQHF.

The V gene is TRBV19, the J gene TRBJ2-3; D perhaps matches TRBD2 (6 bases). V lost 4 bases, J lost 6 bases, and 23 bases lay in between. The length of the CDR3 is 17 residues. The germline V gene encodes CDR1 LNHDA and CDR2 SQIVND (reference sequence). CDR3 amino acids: CASSTLLEGPGTDTQYF. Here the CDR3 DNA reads TGTGCCAGTAGTACCCTCCTCGAGGGGCCGGGGACTGATACGCAGTATTTT.

This chain's CDR3 is CASSSPYPAETQYF. The DNA of the CDR3 is TGTGCCAGCAGCTCGCCCTACCCCGCGGAGACCCAGTACTTC. The rearrangement joins TRBV7-2 to TRBJ2-5; D call uncertain. Germline CDR1 SGHTA, CDR2 FQGNSA. V was cut by 4 bases and J by 5 bases, with 14 bases left in between. This CDR3 spans 14 amino acids.

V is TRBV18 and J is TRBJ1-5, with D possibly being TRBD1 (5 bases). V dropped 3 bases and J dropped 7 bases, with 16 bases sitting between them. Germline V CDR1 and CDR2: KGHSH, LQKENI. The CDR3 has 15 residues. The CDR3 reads CASSPLAPTDQPQHF. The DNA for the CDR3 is TGTGCCAGCTCACCTCTCGCCCCGACAGACCAGCCCCAGCATTTT.

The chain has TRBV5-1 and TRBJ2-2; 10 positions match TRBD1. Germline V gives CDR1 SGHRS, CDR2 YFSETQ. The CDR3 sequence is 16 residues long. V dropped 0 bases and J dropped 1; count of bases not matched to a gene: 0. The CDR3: CASSLGTGGNTGELFF. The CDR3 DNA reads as TGCGCCAGCAGCTTGGGGACAGGGGGGAACACCGGGGAGCTGTTTTTT.

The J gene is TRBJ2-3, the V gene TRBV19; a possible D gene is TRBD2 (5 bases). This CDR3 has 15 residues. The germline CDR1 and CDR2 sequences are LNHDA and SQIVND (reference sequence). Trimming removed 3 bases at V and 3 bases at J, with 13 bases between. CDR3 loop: CASSIYPAGTDTQYF. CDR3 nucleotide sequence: TGTGCCAGTAGTATCTATCCTGCGGGTACAGATACGCAGTATTTT.

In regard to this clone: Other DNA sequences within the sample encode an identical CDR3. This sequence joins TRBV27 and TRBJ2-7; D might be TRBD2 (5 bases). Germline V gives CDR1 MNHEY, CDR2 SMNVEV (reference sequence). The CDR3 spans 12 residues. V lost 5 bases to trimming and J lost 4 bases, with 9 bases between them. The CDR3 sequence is CASSLEGYEQYF. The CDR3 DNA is TGTGCCAGCAGTCTAGAGGGTTACGAGCAGTACTTC.

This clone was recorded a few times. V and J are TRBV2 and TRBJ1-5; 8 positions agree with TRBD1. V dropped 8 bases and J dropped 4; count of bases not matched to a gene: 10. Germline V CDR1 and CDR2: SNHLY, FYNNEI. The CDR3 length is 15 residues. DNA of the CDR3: TGTGCCAGCGTATCGGACAGGGTGGGGAATCAGCCCCAGCATTTT. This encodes CASVSDRVGNQPQHF.

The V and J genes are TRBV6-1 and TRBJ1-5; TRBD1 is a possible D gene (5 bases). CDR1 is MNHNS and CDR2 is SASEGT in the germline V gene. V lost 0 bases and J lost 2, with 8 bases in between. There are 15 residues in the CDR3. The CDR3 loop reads CASSEAGEGNQPQHF. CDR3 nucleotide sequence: TGTGCCAGCAGTGAAGCAGGGGAGGGCAATCAGCCCCAGCATTTT.

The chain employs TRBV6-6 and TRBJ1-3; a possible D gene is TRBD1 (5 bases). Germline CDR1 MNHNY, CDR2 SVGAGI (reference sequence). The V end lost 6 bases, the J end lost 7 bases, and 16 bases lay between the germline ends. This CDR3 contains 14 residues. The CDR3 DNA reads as TGTGCCAGCAGCAGTCCAGGCAGGGCCAACACCATATATTTT. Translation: CASSSPGRANTIYF.